These 21 T cell receptor beta chains came from one sample sequenced in a study of shared clonotypes between healthy human individuals. Using immunoSEQ multiplex PCR, the repertoire was profiled, and TCRdb retains in-frame clones only, with some absent. The table shows over 2 million clones, with roughly 92% occurring only once. The specimen was naive CD4+ T cells from PBMCs. The sample's subset: CD45RA+ positively selected. The origin of the receptors is a young man in good health. Some clones in this sample may be carry-over from other donors' samples.

This rearrangement joins TRBV28 to TRBJ2-7; the match to TRBD2 covers 7 bases. Germline loops: CDR1 MDHEN, CDR2 SYDVKM. The CDR3 contains 14 residues. J lost 1 base, V lost 7 bases, and 7 bases had no gene match. This CDR3 is CASIVGGGSYEQYF. CDR3 DNA sequence: TGTGCCAGCATTGTTGGCGGGGGATCCTACGAGCAGTACTTC.

The CDR3 bases are TGCAGCGTTAAGGGACTAGCGATCTACGAGCAGTACTTC. As protein: CSVKGLAIYEQYF. The chain is built from TRBV29-1 and TRBJ2-7; 10 nucleotides align to TRBD2. Germline CDR1 is SQVTM and CDR2 is ANQGSEA. The CDR3 runs 13 residues. V was pared by 5 bases and J by 3 bases, with 4 bases of the junction left unmatched.

Regarding this clone: Other DNA sequences in the same sample also yield this CDR3. This sequence joins TRBV5-1 and TRBJ2-3; D remains unclear. Germline V lookup: CDR1 SGHRS, CDR2 YFSETQ. Trimming shortened V by 4 bases and J by 0 bases, and 3 bases separated the two germline ends. The CDR3 covers 12 residues. The chain's CDR3 is CASSPSTDTQYF. In nucleotides, the CDR3 is TGCGCCAGCAGCCCTAGCACAGATACGCAGTATTTT.

V usage is TRBV27 and J usage is TRBJ1-5; D might be TRBD1 (5 bases). The germline CDR1 and CDR2 sequences are MNHEY and SMNVEV (reference sequence). V gave up 6 bases and J gave up 0 bases, with 12 bases separating them. This CDR3 has 15 amino acids. CDR3 sequence: CASSRGIHSNQPQHF. CDR3 in DNA: TGTGCCAGCAGCCGGGGCATTCATAGCAATCAGCCCCAGCATTTT.

This clone was seen only once. The CDR3 reads CASSYGDTLQETQYF. The CDR3 region has the DNA TGTGCCAGCAGCTATGGGGACACTCTCCAAGAGACCCAGTACTTC. J is TRBJ2-5 and V is TRBV11-2; a weak D match, TRBD1 (6 bases). The CDR3 has 15 residues. Trimming stripped 4 bases from V and 1 base from J, with 13 bases between. CDR1 and CDR2 from the germline V gene are SGHAT and FQNNGV.

The chain joins TRBV19 to TRBJ1-5; D is undetermined. V was pared by 5 bases and J by 1 base, with 12 bases between. CDR1 and CDR2 from the germline V gene are LNHDA and SQIVND (reference sequence). The CDR3 sequence is 15 residues long. As DNA, the CDR3 is TGTGCCAGTAGTGCCCTGGGAAGAAGCAATCAGCCCCAGCATTTT. This translates into CASSALGRSNQPQHF.

This sequence joins TRBV6-4 and TRBJ2-3; D may be TRBD1 (6 bases). From germline, CDR1 is MRHNA and CDR2 SNTAGT. Trimming cost V 7 bases and J 3 bases, with 20 bases left between them. This CDR3 is built from 16 residues. The CDR3 is CASMTPRGHRTDTQYF. The CDR3 DNA sequence: TGTGCCAGCATGACACCCAGGGGCCACCGTACAGATACGCAGTATTTT.

This sequence joins TRBV7-2 and TRBJ2-2; TRBD2 aligns across 14 bases. V dropped 7 bases and J dropped 3; count of bases not matched to a gene: 10. The CDR3 consists of 18 residues. Germline CDR1 is SGHTA and CDR2 is FQGNSA. The CDR3 loop reads CASTPPGLAGAYTGELFF. CDR3 coding DNA: TGTGCCAGCACCCCCCCGGGACTAGCGGGAGCTTACACCGGGGAGCTGTTTTTT.

The rearrangement joins TRBV4-3 to TRBJ1-2, with D unresolved. Germline V gene data show CDR1 as LGHNA and CDR2 as YSLEER. The CDR3 runs 15 residues. Trimming took off 1 base at V and 7 bases at J, with 16 bases between the two ends. The DNA for the CDR3 is TGCGCCAGCAGCCAAGGACCCGGAGTCGGTATTGGCTACACCTTC. Protein product: CASSQGPGVGIGYTF.

The V gene is TRBV6-5, the J gene TRBJ2-3, with D tentatively TRBD1 (6 bases). V lost 6 bases and J 5 bases, leaving 12 bases between the germline ends. The CDR3 spans 13 residues. Germline-derived CDR1 and CDR2 are MNHEY and SVGAGI. As DNA, the CDR3 is TGTGCCAGCAGGGTCAGGGGAATAGATACGCAGTATTTT. It codes for CASRVRGIDTQYF.

The genes are TRBV4-1 and TRBJ2-1, with D possibly being TRBD1 or TRBD2 (5 bases each). Germline V lookup: CDR1 MGHRA, CDR2 YSYEKL. This CDR3 region has 15 residues. Trimming pared 0 bases from V and 5 bases from J, leaving 11 bases between. For the CDR3, the DNA is TGCGCCAGCAGCCAAGACCGGGACGGCAACAATGAGCAGTTCTTC. Encoded protein: CASSQDRDGNNEQFF.

This clone was picked up one time. The V call is TRBV6-1, the J call TRBJ2-2; D uncertain. The CDR3 consists of 13 residues. Trimming shortened V by 2 bases and J by 2 bases, and 3 bases separated the two germline ends. CDR1 is MNHNS, CDR2 SASEGT, per germline. In DNA form, the CDR3 reads TGTGCCAGCAGTGAACCCAACACCGGGGAGCTGTTTTTT. As protein: CASSEPNTGELFF.

The V call is TRBV7-2, the J call TRBJ2-1; D uncertain. V was pared by 1 base and J by 0 bases, with 10 bases between. Germline CDR1 is SGHTA and CDR2 is FQGNSA. The length of the CDR3 is 16 residues. The CDR3 spells CASSLGAHPSYNEQFF. The DNA for the CDR3 is TGTGCCAGCAGCTTAGGGGCGCATCCCTCCTACAATGAGCAGTTCTTC.

The rearrangement links TRBV10-3 to TRBJ2-7; D ambiguous. The V end lost 8 bases, the J end lost 4 bases, and 6 bases lay between the germline ends. Germline V gene sequence: CDR1 ENHRY, CDR2 SYGVKD. This CDR3 spans 10 amino acids. The CDR3 sequence is CAIGQYEQYF. The CDR3 DNA reads as TGTGCCATCGGTCAGTACGAGCAGTACTTC.

The chain couples TRBV2 to TRBJ1-2, with 7 bases that match TRBD1. With 4 bases clipped from V and 8 bases from J, the junction kept 10 bases outside the gene matches. Germline assignment: CDR1 SNHLY and CDR2 FYNNEI. The CDR3 contains 14 residues. As DNA, the CDR3 is TGTGCCAGCAGTGTTCGACAGGGACTAAGCGGCTACACCTTC. Its protein is CASSVRQGLSGYTF.

V gene TRBV4-2 combines with J gene TRBJ2-7; 7 nucleotides line up with TRBD2. This CDR3 is 17 amino acids long. The V segment lost 1 base and the J segment 0 bases; nucleotides outside the gene matches: 9. Germline V gives CDR1 LGHNA, CDR2 YNFKEQ. CDR3: CASSQGHLAVSSYEQYF. The CDR3 coding sequence is TGTGCCAGCAGCCAAGGACACCTAGCGGTAAGCTCCTACGAGCAGTACTTC.

The chain is built from TRBV10-3 and TRBJ2-7; no firm D call. The V end lost 2 bases, the J end lost 7 bases, and 21 bases lay between the germline ends. The CDR3 is 16 amino acids. The germline gives CDR1 ENHRY, CDR2 SYGVKD. The DNA of the CDR3 is TGTGCCATCAGTGAGCGGGTCAGAGGCGGCTGGTCAGAGCAGTACTTC. It encodes CAISERVRGGWSEQYF.

This clone was counted only a few times. The chain uses TRBV30 and TRBJ1-4; D gene ambiguous. CDR3 length: 15 amino acids. From germline, CDR1 is GTSNPN and CDR2 SVGIG (reference sequence). Between the trimmed V and J ends, which lost 0 bases and 8 bases, there was a span of 16 bases. CDR3 in DNA: TGTGCCTGGAGTGTACGTAAGTCCCGCGGGGAAAAACTGTTTTTT. This encodes CAWSVRKSRGEKLFF.

CDR3 nucleotide sequence: TGTGCCAGCAGTTTTACTAGCGGGAGGTCCAGCTCCTACAATGAGCAGTTCTTC. As protein: CASSFTSGRSSSYNEQFF. The chain uses TRBV28 and TRBJ2-1, with 12 bases fitting TRBD2. The ends lost 3 bases at V and 0 bases at J; junction bases unmatched: 6. The CDR3 is 18 residues long. Germline V gene sequence: CDR1 MDHEN, CDR2 SYDVKM.

This clone has a single count. CDR3 sequence (DNA): TGCGCCAGCACCTGGTTAGGGGGAACTAATGAAAAACTGTTTTTT. Translating it yields CASTWLGGTNEKLFF. This chain links TRBV4-1 with TRBJ1-4; TRBD1 might be the D (6 bases). The CDR3 covers 15 residues. With 7 bases removed from V and 1 base from J, the gap between germline ends came to 13 bases. CDR1 and CDR2 from the germline V gene are MGHRA and YSYEKL.

This chain uses TRBV5-6 with TRBJ2-1; D may correspond to TRBD1 or TRBD2 (6 bases each). Trimming pared 6 bases from V and 0 bases from J, leaving 16 bases between. This CDR3 has 16 residues. CDR1 SGHDT and CDR2 YYEEEE come from the germline V gene. CDR3 nucleotides: TGTGCCAGCATCCTGCTAGGGGGGAGCTCCTACAATGAGCAGTTCTTC. It is translated as CASILLGGSSYNEQFF.